This record covers a single T cell receptor (beta chain). The sample originates from a study of OX40 agonist ivuxolimab in advanced cancers. Study information: Ivuxolimab, an agonistic anti-OX40 (CD134) antibody, was given to patients.

Assay: immunoSEQ multiplex PCR; the TCRdb copy retains only in-frame clones and omits some. The table has about 45,000 clones, more than 75% seen once. This TCR was recovered from an adult with an advanced solid tumor such as melanoma, head and neck, liver or kidney cancer. The input for sequencing was CD4+ or CD8+ T cells sorted from blood, taken in a trial of the OX40 agonist ivuxolimab.

CDR3 nucleotides: TGTGCCAGCAGCGCCTCGCCGGGCGCAGGGGATACGCAGTATTTT. It codes for CASSASPGAGDTQYF. The J gene is TRBJ2-3, the V gene TRBV9; possible D gene TRBD1, 5 bases. CDR1 SGDLS and CDR2 YYNGEE come from the germline V gene. V was clipped by 3 bases and J by 6 bases, with 17 bases between them. This CDR3 spans 15 amino acids.